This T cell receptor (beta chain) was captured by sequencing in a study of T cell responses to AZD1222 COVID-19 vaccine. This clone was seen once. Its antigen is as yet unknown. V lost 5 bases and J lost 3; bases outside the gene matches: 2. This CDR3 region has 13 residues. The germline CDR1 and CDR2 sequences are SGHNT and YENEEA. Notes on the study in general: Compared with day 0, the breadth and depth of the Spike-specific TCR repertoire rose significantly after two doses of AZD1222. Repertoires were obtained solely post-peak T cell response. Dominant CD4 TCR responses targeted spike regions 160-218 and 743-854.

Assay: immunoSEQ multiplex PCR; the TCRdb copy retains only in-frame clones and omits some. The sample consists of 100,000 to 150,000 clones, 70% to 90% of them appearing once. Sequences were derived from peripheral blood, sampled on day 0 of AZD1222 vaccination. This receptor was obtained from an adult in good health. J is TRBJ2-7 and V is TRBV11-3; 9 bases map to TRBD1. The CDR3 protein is CASSKDRGYEQYF. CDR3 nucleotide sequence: TGTGCCAGCAGCAAGGACAGGGGCTACGAGCAGTACTTC. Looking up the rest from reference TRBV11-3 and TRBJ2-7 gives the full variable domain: EAGVVQSPRYKIIEKKQPVAFWCNPISGHNTLYWYLQNLGQGPELLIRYENEEAVDDSQLPKDRFSAERLKGVDSTLKIQPAELGDSAVYLCASSKDRGYEQYFGPGTRLTVT.